Shown below are 7 T cell receptor beta chains from a single sample sequenced in a study of a mutant IDH1 vaccine in newly diagnosed glioma. Some clones are missing from TCRdb's copy, which holds only in-frame ones; the method was immunoSEQ multiplex PCR. The table includes roughly 50,000 clones, 65% to 90% detected once. Time point: week 5, during vaccination. Each dose delivered 300 ug of mutant IDH1 20-mer peptide subcutaneously with imiquimod. For these TCRs, the target antigens are not known. Sequenced material: PBMCs, taken from a glioma patient whose treatment included an IDH1 peptide vaccine. The receptor source for this set is a woman aged 18 to 35 with glioma. Some clones in this sample may be carry-over from other donors' samples.

This clone was counted between two and nine times. The V gene is TRBV6-5, the J gene TRBJ2-7; D is uncertain. V was cut by 6 bases and J by 3 bases, with 15 bases left in between. This CDR3 is 14 amino acids long. Germline V gene data show CDR1 as MNHEY and CDR2 as SVGAGI. The CDR3 DNA sequence: TGTGCCAGCAGCAGGACCTTAAGCCACTACGAGCAGTACTTC. This translates into CASSRTLSHYEQYF.

The rearrangement links TRBV7-9 to TRBJ1-5, with D unclear. V lost 1 base, J lost 0 bases, and 10 bases lay in between. The CDR3 extends over 16 amino acids. In germline, CDR1 is SEHNR, CDR2 FQNEAQ (reference sequence). The CDR3 here is CASSLGVGTSNQPQHF. The CDR3 DNA sequence: TGTGCCAGCAGCTTAGGGGTGGGTACTAGCAATCAGCCCCAGCATTTT.

This rearrangement joins TRBV9 to TRBJ1-5; 7 bases map to TRBD1. The V gene end was trimmed by 5 bases and the J gene end by 2 bases; junction bases not matched to a gene: 7. This CDR3 is built from 15 residues. From germline, CDR1 is SGDLS and CDR2 YYNGEE. The CDR3 region is CASSPTGNGNQPQHF. Here the CDR3 DNA reads TGTGCCAGCAGTCCGACAGGGAACGGCAATCAGCCCCAGCATTTT.

V usage is TRBV10-2 and J usage is TRBJ2-1; the D gene is possibly TRBD2 (6 bases). The length of the CDR3 is 15 residues. Trimming removed 3 bases from V and 7 bases from J, with 16 bases in between. Germline assignment: CDR1 WSHSY and CDR2 SAAADI. CDR3 nucleotides: TGCGCCAGCAGTGAACTCGGGAGTCGGAGGAATGAGCAGTTCTTC. Amino acid sequence: CASSELGSRRNEQFF.

The rearrangement links TRBV7-9 to TRBJ1-4; D is ambiguous. Germline-derived CDR1 and CDR2 are SEHNR and FQNEAQ (reference sequence). The germline V and J ends were trimmed by 2 bases and 0 bases, with 13 bases remaining between them. The CDR3 is made up of 17 amino acids. The CDR3 DNA reads TGTGCCAGCAGCTTACTCACCTCAAGGGCAACTAATGAAAAACTGTTTTTT. It codes for CASSLLTSRATNEKLFF.

This clone has a single count. CDR3 loop: CASSPRGGSPYEQYF. In DNA form, the CDR3 reads TGTGCCAGCAGCCCCCGGGGCGGGTCCCCCTACGAGCAGTACTTC. The rearrangement links TRBV7-9 to TRBJ2-7; possibly TRBD1 or TRBD2 for D (5 bases each). CDR1 SEHNR and CDR2 FQNEAQ come from the germline V gene (reference sequence). The length of the CDR3 is 15 residues. Trimming left V 5 bases short and J 2 bases short, with 16 bases between.

The V and J genes are TRBV5-6 and TRBJ1-3, with a possible D match to TRBD1 (6 bases). CDR1 SGHDT and CDR2 YYEEEE come from the germline V gene. This CDR3 has 14 residues. The ends were cut back, 0 bases at V and 3 bases at J, with 7 bases in the middle. In nucleotides, the CDR3 is TGTGCCAGCAGCTTGGACAGGGTTGGAAACACCATATATTTT. As protein: CASSLDRVGNTIYF. Using reference TRBV5-6 and TRBJ1-3 for the parts outside the CDR3, the full variable domain is DAGVTQSPTHLIKTRGQQVTLRCSPKSGHDTVSWYQQALGQGPQFIFQYYEEEERQRGNFPDRFSGHQFPNYSSELNVNALLLGDSALYLCASSLDRVGNTIYFGEGSWLTVV.